This T cell receptor (beta chain) was found in a study of blood T cells in healthy people across ages. Through a sample-barcoded 5' primer and a J-beta primer mix, a second PCR was run for 7 to 11 cycles. CDR3-containing paired-end reads numbering at least 2.5 million came from each sample. TCRdb independently ran MiXCR on the 5' RACE reads; one entry per CDR3 protein. This sample carries fewer than 900,000 distinct CDR3 sequences, around 36% of them seen once, and the ten largest clones take approximately 12%. Germline V gene data show CDR1 as LNHNV and CDR2 as YYDKDF (reference sequence). The CDR3 runs 16 residues. With 1 base removed from V and 3 bases from J, the gap between germline ends came to 13 bases.

The chain joins TRBV15 to TRBJ2-1; no definite D call. The receptor comes from a young man in good health. The sample taken for sequencing was blood. CDR3 DNA sequence: TGTGCCACCAGCAGAGTCGCTAGGCTGGTCTACAATGAGCAGTTCTTC. Translated, it gives CATSRVARLVYNEQFF.